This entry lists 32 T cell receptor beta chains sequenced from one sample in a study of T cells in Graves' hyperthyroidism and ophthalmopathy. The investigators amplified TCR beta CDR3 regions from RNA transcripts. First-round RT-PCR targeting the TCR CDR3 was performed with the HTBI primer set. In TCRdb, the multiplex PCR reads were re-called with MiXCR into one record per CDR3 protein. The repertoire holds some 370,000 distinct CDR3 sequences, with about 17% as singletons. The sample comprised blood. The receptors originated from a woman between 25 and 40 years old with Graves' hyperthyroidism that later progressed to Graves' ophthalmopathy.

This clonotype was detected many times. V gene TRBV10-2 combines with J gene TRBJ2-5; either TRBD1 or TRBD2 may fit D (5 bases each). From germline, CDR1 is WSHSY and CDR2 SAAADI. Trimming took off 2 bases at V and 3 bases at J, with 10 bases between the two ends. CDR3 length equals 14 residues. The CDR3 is CASSESMGEETQYF. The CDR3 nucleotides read TGCGCCAGCAGTGAGAGTATGGGGGAAGAGACCCAGTACTTC.

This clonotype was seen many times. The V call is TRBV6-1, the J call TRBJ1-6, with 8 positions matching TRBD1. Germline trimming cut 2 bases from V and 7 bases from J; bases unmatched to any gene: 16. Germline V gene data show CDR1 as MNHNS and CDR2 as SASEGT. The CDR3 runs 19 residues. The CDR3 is CASSECICSGQDANSPLHF. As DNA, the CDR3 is TGTGCCAGCAGTGAATGTATTTGTTCGGGACAGGACGCGAATTCACCCCTCCACTTT.

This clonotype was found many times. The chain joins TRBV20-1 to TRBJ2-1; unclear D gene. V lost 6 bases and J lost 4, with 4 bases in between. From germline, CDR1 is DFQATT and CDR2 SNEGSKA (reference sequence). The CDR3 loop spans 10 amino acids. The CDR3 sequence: CSALYNEQFF. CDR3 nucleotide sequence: TGCAGTGCCCTTTACAATGAGCAGTTCTTC.

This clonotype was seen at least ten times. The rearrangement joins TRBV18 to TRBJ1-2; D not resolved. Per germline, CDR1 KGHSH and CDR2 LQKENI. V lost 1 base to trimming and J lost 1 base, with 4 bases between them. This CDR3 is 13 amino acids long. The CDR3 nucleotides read TGTGCCAGCTCACCACAGAATAACTATGGCTACACCTTC. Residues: CASSPQNNYGYTF.

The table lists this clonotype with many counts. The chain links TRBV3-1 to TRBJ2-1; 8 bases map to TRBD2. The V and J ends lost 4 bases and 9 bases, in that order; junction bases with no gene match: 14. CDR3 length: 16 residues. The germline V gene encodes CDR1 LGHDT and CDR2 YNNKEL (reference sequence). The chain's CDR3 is CASSRRGSGAVGEQFF. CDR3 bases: TGTGCCAGCAGCCGGCGAGGTAGCGGGGCAGTAGGTGAGCAGTTCTTC.

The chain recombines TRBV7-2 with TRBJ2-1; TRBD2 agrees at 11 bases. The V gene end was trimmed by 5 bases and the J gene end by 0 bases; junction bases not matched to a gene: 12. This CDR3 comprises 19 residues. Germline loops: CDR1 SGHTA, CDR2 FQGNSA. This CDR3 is CASSRLAGTRWGSYNEQFF. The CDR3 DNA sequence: TGTGCCAGCAGCCGACTAGCGGGGACGAGGTGGGGCTCCTACAATGAGCAGTTCTTC.

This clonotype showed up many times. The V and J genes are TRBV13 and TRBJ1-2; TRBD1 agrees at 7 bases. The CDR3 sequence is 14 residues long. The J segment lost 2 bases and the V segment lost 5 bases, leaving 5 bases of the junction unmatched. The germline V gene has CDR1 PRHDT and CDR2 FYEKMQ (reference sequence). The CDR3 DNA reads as TGTGCCAGCAGCGGAGGACAGGAGAACTATGGCTACACCTTC. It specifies CASSGGQENYGYTF.

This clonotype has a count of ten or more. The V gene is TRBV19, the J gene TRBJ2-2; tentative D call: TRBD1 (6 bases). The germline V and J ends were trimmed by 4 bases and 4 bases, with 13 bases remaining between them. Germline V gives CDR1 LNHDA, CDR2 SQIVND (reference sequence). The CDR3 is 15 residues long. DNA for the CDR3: TGTGCCAGTAGTACGCAGGGACACTCCACCGGGGAGCTGTTTTTT. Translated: CASSTQGHSTGELFF. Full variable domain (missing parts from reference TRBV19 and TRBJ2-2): DGGITQSPKYLFRKEGQNVTLSCEQNLNHDAMYWYRQDPGQGLRLIYYSQIVNDFQKGDIAEGYSVSREKKESFPLTVTSAQKNPTAFYLCASSTQGHSTGELFFGEGSRLTVL.

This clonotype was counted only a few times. CDR3 amino acids: CASSLIGSDGYTF. The CDR3 nucleotides are TGCGCCAGCAGCTTGATAGGGTCCGATGGCTACACCTTC. The rearrangement joins TRBV5-1 to TRBJ1-2; D gene ambiguous. The CDR3 consists of 13 residues. Trimming shortened V by 1 base and J by 6 bases, and 10 bases separated the two germline ends. Per germline, CDR1 SGHRS and CDR2 YFSETQ.

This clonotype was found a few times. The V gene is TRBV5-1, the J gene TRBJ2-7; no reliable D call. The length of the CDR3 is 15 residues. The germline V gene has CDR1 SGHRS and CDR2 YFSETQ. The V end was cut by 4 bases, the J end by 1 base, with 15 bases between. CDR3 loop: CASSIVASTSYEQYF. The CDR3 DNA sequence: TGCGCCAGCAGCATTGTGGCCTCAACATCCTACGAGCAGTACTTC.

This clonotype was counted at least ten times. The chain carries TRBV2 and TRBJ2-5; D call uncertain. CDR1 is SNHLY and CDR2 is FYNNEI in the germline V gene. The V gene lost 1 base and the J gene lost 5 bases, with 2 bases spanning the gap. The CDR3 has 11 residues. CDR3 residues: CASSEEETQYF. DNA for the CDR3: TGTGCCAGCAGTGAAGAGGAGACCCAGTACTTC.

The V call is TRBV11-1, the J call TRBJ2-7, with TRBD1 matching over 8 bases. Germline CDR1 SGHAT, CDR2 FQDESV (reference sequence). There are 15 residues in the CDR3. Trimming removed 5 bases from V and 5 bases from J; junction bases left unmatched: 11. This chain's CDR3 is CASSTPGTGSDEQYF. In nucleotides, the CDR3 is TGTGCCAGCAGCACACCCGGGACAGGCTCGGACGAGCAGTACTTC.

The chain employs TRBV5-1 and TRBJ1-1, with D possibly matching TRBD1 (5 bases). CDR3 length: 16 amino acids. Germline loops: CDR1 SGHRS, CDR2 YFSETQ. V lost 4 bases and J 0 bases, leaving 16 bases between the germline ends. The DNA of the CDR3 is TGCGCCAGCAGCCCCGAGGCTCGGGGACTGAACACTGAAGCTTTCTTT. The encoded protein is CASSPEARGLNTEAFF.

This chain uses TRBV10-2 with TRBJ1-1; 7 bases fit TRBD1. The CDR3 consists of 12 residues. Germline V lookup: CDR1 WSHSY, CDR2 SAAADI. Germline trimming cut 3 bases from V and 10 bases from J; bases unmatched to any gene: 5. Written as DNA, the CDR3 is TGCGCCAGCAGTGAAAGGGGGCGCGGAGCTTTCTTT. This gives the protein CASSERGRGAFF.

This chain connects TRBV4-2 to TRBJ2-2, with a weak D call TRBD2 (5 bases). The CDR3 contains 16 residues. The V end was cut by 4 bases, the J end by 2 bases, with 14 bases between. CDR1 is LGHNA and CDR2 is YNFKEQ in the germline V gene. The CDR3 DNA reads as TGTGCCAGCAGCCGATCCACGGGGTTCAACACCGGGGAGCTGTTTTTT. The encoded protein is CASSRSTGFNTGELFF.

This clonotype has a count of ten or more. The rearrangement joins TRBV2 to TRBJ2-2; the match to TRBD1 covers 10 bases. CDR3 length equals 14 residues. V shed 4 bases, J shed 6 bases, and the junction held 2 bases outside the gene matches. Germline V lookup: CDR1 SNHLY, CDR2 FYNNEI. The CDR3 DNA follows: TGTGCCAGCAGTGCGACAGGGGGCCCCGGGGAGCTGTTTTTT. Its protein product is CASSATGGPGELFF.

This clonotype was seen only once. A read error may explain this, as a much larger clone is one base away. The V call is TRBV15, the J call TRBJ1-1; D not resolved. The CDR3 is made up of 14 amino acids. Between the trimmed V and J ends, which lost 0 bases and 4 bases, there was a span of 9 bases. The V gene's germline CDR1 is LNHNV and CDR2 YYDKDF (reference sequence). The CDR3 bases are TGTGCCACCAGCAGAGATCGGGTGAGCACTGAAGCTTTCTTT. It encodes CATSRDRVSTEAFF.

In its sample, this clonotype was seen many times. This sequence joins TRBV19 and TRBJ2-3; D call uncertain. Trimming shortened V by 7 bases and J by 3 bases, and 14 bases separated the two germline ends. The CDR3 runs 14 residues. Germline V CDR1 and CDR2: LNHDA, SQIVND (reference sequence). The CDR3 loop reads CASKPTHSTDTQYF. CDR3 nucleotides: TGTGCCAGTAAGCCTACCCACTCTACAGATACGCAGTATTTT.

This chain's CDR3 is CASSLGSPAGYTF. CDR3 DNA: TGTGCCAGCAGCCTCGGCTCGCCGGCTGGCTACACCTTC. The rearrangement links TRBV28 to TRBJ1-2, with D unclear. V lost 6 bases to trimming and J lost 7 bases, with 15 bases between them. Germline V gives CDR1 MDHEN, CDR2 SYDVKM. The CDR3 has 13 amino acids.

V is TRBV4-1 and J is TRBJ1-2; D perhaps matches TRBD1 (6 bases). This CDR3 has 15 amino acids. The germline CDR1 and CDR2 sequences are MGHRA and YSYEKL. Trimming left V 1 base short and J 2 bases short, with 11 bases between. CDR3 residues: CASSQGLTGNYGYTF. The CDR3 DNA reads TGCGCCAGCAGCCAAGGCTTAACAGGGAACTATGGCTACACCTTC.

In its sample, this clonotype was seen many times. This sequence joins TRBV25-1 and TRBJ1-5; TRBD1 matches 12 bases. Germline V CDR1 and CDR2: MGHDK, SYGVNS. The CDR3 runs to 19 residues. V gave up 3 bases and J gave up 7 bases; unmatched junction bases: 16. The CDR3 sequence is CASSESGTGGPINTQPQHF. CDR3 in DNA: TGTGCCAGCAGTGAGAGTGGGACAGGGGGCCCTATCAACACCCAGCCCCAGCATTTT.

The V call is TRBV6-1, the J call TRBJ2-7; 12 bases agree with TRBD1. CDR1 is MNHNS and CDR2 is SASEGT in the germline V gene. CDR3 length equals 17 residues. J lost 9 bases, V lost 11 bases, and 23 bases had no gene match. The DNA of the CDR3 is TGTGCCGGAGGGACAGGGGGCCTCCGGGGACTAGCGAGGGGGCAGTACTTC. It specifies CAGGTGGLRGLARGQYF.

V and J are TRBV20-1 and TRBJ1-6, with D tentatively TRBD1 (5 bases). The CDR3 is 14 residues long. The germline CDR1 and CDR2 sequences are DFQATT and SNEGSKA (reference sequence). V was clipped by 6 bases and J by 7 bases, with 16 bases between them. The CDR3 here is CSAGGEGSNSPLHF. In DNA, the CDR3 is TGCAGTGCGGGGGGTGAGGGCTCCAATTCACCCCTCCACTTT.

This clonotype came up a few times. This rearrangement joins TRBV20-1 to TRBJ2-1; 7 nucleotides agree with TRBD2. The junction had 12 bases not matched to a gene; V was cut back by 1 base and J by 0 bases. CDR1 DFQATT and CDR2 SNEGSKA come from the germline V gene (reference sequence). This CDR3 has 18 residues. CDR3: CSARGGSGLKSSYNEQFF. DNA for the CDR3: TGCAGTGCTAGAGGTGGTAGCGGGCTCAAAAGCTCCTACAATGAGCAGTTCTTC.

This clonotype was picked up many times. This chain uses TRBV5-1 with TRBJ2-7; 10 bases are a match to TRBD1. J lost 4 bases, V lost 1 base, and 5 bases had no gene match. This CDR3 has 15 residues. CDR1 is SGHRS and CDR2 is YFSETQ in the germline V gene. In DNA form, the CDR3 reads TGCGCCAGCAGCTTGAACCGGGACAGGGGTTACGAGCAGTACTTC. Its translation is CASSLNRDRGYEQYF.

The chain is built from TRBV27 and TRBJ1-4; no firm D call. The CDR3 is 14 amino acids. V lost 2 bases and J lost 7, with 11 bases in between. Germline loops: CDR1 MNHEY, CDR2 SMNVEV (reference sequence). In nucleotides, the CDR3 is TGTGCCAGCAGTTTAGAGACGAGGAGTGAAAAACTGTTTTTT. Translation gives CASSLETRSEKLFF.

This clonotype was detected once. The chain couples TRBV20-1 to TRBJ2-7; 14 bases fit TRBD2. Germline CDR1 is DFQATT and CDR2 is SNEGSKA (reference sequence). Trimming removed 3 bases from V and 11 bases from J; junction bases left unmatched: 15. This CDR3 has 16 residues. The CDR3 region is CSARVPQAGLAGEEYF. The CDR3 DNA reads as TGCAGTGCTAGGGTCCCCCAGGCGGGACTAGCGGGAGAGGAGTACTTC.

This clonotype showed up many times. CDR3 in DNA: TGTGCCAGCAGCCTCGAAGCTTTCAGCACAGATACGCAGTATTTT. It codes for CASSLEAFSTDTQYF. The rearrangement joins TRBV7-6 to TRBJ2-3; D unclear. Germline values: CDR1 SGHVS, CDR2 FNYEAQ. The CDR3 length is 15 residues. The V end was cut by 5 bases, the J end by 0 bases, with 12 bases between.

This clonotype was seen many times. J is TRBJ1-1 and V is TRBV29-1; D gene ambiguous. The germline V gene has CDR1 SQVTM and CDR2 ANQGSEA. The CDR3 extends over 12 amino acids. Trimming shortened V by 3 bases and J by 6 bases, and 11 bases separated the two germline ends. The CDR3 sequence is CSVEWLGPEAFF. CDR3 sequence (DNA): TGCAGCGTTGAGTGGTTAGGACCTGAAGCTTTCTTT. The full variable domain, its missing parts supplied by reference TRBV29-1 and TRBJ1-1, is SAVISQKPSRDICQRGTSLTIQCQVDSQVTMMFWYRQQPGQSLTLIATANQGSEATYESGFVIDKFPISRPNLTFSTLTVSNMSPEDSSIYLCSVEWLGPEAFFGQGTRLTVV.

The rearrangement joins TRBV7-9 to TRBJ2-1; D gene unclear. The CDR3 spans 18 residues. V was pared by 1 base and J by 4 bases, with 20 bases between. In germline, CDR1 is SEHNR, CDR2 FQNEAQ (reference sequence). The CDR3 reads CASSLGYVGGRRYNEQFF. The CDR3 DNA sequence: TGTGCCAGCAGCTTAGGCTATGTAGGTGGCCGCAGGTACAATGAGCAGTTCTTC.

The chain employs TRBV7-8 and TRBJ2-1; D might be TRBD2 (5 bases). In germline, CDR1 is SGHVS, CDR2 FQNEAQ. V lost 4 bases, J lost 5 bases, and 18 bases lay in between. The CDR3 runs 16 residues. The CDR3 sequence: CASSSTRARGNNEQFF. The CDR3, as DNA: TGTGCCAGCAGCTCTACCCGGGCAAGAGGGAACAATGAGCAGTTCTTC.

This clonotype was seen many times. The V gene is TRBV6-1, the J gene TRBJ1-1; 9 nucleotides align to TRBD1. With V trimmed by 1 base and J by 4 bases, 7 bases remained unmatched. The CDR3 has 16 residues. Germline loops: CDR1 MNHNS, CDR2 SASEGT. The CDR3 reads CASSEGGPGQGTEAFF. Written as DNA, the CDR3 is TGTGCCAGCAGTGAAGGGGGTCCGGGACAGGGCACTGAAGCTTTCTTT.